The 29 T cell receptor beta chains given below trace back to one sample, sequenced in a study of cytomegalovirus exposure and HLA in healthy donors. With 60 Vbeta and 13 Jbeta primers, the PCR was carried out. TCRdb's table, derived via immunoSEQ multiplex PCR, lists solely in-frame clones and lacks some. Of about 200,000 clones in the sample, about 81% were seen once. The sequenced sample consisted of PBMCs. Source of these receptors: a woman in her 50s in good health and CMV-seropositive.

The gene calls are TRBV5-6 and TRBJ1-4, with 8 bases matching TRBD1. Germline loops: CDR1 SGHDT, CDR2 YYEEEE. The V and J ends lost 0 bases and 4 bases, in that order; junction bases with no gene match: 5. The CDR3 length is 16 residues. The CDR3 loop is CASSLGTGRYNEKLFF. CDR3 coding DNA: TGTGCCAGCAGCTTGGGGACAGGGCGTTATAATGAAAAACTGTTTTTT.

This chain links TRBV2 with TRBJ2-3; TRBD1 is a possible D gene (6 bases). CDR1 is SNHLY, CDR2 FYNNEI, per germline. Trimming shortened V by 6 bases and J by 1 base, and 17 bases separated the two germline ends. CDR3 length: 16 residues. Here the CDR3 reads CASRTFRAGGTDTQYF. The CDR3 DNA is TGTGCCAGCAGGACATTTCGGGCAGGGGGCACAGATACGCAGTATTTT.

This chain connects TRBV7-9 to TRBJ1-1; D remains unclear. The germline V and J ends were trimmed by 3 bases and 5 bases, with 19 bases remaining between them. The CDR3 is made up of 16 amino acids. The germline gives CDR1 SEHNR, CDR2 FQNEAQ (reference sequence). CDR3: CASSFGLGRKDTEAFF. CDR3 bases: TGTGCCAGCAGCTTTGGGTTGGGCAGAAAGGATACTGAAGCTTTCTTT.

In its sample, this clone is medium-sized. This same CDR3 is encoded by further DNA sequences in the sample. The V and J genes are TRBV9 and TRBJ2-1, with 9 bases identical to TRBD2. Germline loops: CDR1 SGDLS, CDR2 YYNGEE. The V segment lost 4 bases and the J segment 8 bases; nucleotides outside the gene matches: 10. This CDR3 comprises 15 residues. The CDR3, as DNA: TGTGCCAGCAGCATGCTAGCGGGACCTACGGATGAGCAGTTCTTC. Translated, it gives CASSMLAGPTDEQFF.

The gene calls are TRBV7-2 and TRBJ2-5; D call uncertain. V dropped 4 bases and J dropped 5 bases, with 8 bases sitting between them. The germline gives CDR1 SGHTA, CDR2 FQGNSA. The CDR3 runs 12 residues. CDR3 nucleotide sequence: TGTGCCAGCAGCTCCCGTCGGGAGACCCAGTACTTC. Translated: CASSSRRETQYF.

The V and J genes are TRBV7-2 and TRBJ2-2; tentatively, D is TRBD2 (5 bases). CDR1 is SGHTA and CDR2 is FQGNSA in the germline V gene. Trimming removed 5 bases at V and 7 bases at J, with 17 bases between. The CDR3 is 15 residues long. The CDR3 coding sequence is TGTGCCAGCAGCCCTAGCTGGGTTTCGTTCGGGGAGCTGTTTTTT. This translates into CASSPSWVSFGELFF.

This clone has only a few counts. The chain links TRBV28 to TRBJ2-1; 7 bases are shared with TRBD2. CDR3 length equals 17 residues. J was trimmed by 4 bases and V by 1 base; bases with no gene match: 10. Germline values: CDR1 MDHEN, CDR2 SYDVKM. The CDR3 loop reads CASSLYGPGGQYNEQFF. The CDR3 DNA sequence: TGTGCCAGCAGTTTATACGGGCCGGGGGGTCAATACAATGAGCAGTTCTTC.

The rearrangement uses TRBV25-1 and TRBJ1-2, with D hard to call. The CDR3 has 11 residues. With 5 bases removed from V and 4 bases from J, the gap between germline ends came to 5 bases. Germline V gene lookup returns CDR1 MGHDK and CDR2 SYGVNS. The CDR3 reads CASSRGYGYTF. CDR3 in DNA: TGTGCCAGCAGTCGGGGCTATGGCTACACCTTC.

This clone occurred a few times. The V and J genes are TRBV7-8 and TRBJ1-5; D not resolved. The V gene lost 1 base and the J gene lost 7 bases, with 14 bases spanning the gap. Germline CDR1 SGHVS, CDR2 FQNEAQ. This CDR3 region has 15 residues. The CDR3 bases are TGTGCCAGCAGCTTAGTGGGTACAGTTTGGCAGCCCCAGCATTTT. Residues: CASSLVGTVWQPQHF.

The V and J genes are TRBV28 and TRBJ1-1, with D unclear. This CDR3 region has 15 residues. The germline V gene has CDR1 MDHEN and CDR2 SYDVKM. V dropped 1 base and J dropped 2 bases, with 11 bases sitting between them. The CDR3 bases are TGTGCCAGCAGTTTATTGGTGCAGGCCAACACTGAAGCTTTCTTT. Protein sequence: CASSLLVQANTEAFF.

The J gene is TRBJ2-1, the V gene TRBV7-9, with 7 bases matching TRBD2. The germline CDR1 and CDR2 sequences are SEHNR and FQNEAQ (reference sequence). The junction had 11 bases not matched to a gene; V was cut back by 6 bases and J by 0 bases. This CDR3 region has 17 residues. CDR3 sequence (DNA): TGTGCCAGCAGTCACCCCTTGGGCGGGAGCTCCTACAATGAGCAGTTCTTC. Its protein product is CASSHPLGGSSYNEQFF.

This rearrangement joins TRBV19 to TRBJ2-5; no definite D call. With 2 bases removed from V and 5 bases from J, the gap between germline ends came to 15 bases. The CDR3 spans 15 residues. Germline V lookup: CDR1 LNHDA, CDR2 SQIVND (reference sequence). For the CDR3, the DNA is TGTGCCAGTAGTATATTCGGTGCGTTGCGGGAGACCCAGTACTTC. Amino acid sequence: CASSIFGALRETQYF.

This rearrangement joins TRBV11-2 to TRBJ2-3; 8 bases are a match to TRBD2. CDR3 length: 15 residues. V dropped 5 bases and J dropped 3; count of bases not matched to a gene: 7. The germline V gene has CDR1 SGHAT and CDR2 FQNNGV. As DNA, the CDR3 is TGTGCCAGCAGCCTTAGCGGGACGGGGACAGATACGCAGTATTTT. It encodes CASSLSGTGTDTQYF.

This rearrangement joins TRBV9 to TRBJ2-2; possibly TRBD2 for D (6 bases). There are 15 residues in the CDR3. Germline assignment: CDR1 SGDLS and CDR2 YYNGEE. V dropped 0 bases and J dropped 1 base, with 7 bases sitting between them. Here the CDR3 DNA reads TGTGCCAGCAGCGTAGGGGGGGAGAACACCGGGGAGCTGTTTTTT. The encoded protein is CASSVGGENTGELFF.

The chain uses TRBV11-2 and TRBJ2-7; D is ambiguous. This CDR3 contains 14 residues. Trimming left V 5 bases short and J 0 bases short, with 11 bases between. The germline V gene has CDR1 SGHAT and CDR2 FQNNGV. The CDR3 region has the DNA TGTGCCAGCAGCCTCAGGATCAGCTCCTACGAGCAGTACTTC. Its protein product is CASSLRISSYEQYF.

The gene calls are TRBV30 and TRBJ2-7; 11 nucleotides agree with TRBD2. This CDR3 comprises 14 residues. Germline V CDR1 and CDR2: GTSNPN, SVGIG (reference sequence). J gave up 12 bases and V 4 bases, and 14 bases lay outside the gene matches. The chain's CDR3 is CAWTGGISGRAWYF. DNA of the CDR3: TGTGCCTGGACAGGGGGGATTAGCGGGAGGGCCTGGTACTTC.

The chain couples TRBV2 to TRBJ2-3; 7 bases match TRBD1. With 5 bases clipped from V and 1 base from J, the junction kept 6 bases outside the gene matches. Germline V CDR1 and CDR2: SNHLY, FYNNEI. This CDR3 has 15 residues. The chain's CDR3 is CASSPDRERTDTQYF. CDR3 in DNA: TGTGCCAGCAGTCCCGACAGGGAACGCACAGATACGCAGTATTTT.

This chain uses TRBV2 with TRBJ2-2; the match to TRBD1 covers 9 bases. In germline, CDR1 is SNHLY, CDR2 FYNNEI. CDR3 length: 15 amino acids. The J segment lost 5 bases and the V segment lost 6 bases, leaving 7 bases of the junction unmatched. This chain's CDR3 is CASRPRQGGTGELFF. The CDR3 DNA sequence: TGTGCCAGCAGACCCCGACAGGGGGGAACCGGGGAGCTGTTTTTT.

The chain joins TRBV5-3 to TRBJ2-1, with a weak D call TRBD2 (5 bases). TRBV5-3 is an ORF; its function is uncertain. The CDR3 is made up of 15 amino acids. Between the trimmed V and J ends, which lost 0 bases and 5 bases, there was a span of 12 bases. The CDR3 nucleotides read TGTGCCAGAAGCTTGGGAGGAGCGGCCAACAATGAGCAGTTCTTC. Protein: CARSLGGAANNEQFF.

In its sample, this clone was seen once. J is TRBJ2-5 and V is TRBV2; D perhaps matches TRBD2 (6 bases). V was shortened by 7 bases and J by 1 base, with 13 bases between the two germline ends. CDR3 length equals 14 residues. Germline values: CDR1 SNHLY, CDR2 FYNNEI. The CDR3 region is CASNTGTFQETQYF. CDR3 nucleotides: TGTGCCAGCAACACCGGGACTTTCCAAGAGACCCAGTACTTC.

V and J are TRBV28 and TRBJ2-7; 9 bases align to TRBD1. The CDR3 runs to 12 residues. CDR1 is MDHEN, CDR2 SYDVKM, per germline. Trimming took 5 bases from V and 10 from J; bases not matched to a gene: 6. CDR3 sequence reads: CASSIQGAYQYF. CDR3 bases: TGTGCCAGCAGTATACAGGGGGCGTACCAGTACTTC.

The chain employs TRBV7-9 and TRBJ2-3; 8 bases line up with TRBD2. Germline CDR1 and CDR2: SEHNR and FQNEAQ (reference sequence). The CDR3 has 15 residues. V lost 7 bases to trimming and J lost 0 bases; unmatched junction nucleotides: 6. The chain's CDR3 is CASTPGTSSTDTQYF. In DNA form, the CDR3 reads TGTGCCAGCACCCCCGGGACTAGTAGCACAGATACGCAGTATTTT.

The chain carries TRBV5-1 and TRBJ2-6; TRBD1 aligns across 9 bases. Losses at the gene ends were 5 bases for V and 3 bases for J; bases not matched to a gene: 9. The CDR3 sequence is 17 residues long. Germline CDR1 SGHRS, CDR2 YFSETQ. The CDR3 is CASSTGTGNGGANVLTF. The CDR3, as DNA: TGCGCCAGCAGTACCGGGACAGGGAATGGTGGGGCCAACGTCCTGACTTTC.

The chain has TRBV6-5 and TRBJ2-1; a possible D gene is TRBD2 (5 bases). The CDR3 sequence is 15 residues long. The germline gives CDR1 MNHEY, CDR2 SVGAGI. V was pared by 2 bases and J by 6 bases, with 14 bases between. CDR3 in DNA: TGTGCCAGCAGTTACGAGATGGACTCCGGCAATGAGCAGTTCTTC. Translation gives CASSYEMDSGNEQFF.

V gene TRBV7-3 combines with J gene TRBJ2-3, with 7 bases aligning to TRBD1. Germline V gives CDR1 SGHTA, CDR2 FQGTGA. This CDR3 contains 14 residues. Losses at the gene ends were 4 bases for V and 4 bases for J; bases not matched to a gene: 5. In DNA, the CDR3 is TGTGCCAGCAGCTCAAGTGGGACAGCAGATACGCAGTATTTT. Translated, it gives CASSSSGTADTQYF.

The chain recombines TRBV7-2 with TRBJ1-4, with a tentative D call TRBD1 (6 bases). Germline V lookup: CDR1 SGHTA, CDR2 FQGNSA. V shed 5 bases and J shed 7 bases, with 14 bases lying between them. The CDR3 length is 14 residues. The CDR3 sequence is CASSKGGVPEKLFF. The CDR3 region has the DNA TGTGCCAGCAGCAAGGGGGGGGTACCTGAAAAACTGTTTTTT.

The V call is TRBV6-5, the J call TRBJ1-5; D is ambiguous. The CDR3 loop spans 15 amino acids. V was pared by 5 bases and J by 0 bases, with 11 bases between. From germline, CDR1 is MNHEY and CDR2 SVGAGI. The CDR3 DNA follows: TGTGCCAGCAGTCCATACGGGGATAGCAATCAGCCCCAGCATTTT. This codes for CASSPYGDSNQPQHF.

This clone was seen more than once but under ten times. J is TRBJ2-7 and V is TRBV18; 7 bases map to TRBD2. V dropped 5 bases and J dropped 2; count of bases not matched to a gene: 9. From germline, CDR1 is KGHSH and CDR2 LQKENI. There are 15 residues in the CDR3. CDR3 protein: CASSSPGGGTYEQYF. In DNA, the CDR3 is TGTGCCAGCTCATCTCCGGGCGGGGGAACCTACGAGCAGTACTTC.

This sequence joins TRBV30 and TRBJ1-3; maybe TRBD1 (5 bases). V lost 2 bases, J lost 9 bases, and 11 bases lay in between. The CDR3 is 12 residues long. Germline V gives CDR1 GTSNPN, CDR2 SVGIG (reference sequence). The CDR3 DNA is TGTGCCTGGAGTCGGCAGGGAGGCACCATATATTTT. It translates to CAWSRQGGTIYF.